This TCR beta chain comes out of a study of blood T cell repertoires in COVID-19. Overall study: The cDNA or gDNA used as material had been derived from T cells, B-cell-depleted T cells, or PBMCs.

The V segment lost 2 bases and the J segment 6 bases; nucleotides outside the gene matches: 10. This CDR3 is 16 amino acids long. Germline V gene data show CDR1 as MNHEY and CDR2 as SMNVEV (reference sequence). Per the original methods: Cell counts per sample came from amplifying reference gene primers. Sequenced by immunoSEQ multiplex PCR; TCRdb stores in-frame clones only, minus some. The DNA was the basis for D and trimming; V, J and clone size are from that table. The table has 150,000 to 200,000 clones, 80% to 95% seen once. Those enrolled in Seattle joined during active infection and were followed longitudinally afterward.

The sample taken for sequencing was peripheral blood. V is TRBV27 and J is TRBJ1-1; 9 nucleotides agree with TRBD1. The TCR sequence derives from an older woman with COVID-19, enrolled during active disease. The CDR3 loop reads CASSLPFRDRVSEAFF. The CDR3 DNA follows: TGTGCCAGCAGTTTACCCTTCCGGGACAGGGTCTCTGAAGCTTTCTTT.